Sequencing of this T cell receptor (beta chain) was carried out in a study of T-cell reconstitution after alpha-beta-depleted transplantation in children. Whole-study findings and limits: There were reportedly several hundred expanded graft clones from which alpha-beta T cells came about two months after transplant. T-cell numbers and diversity, one year after transplant, stemmed largely from T cells that were newly produced. The study traced high day-60 TCRbeta diversity in some patients to surviving recipient T cells and thymic progenitors.

The authors prepared the TCRbeta library with unique molecular identifiers. One entry per CDR3 protein, called by TCRdb with MiXCR from the PCR reads. The sample has 200,000 or so distinct CDR3 sequences, about 6% seen once. This clonotype occurred many times. Its antigen is still unknown. This CDR3 contains 14 residues. Trimming removed 4 bases at V and 5 bases at J, with 14 bases between. This TCR derives from a girl under three years old with combined immunodeficiency, due to receive a stem cell transplant. The sequencing here drew on PBMCs, taken before TCRalphabeta/CD19-depleted stem cell transplant. V is TRBV12-3 or TRBV12-4 and J is TRBJ1-1; D might be TRBD1 (6 bases). CDR3 bases: TGTGCCAGCAGTTCTCTGGGGGGGCCGACTGAAGCTTTCTTT. Translating it yields CASSSLGGPTEAFF.